Given below is one TCR beta chain in context. The data derive from a study of control samples from healthy donors and cancer patients. Sequencing was performed with immunoSEQ multiplex PCR; in TCRdb, only in-frame clones are kept and a portion is missing. The sample yields 350,000 to 450,000 clones, approximately 92% seen once. Germline loops: CDR1 KGHSH, CDR2 LQKENI. This CDR3 region has 16 residues. Trimming took 2 bases from V and 3 from J; bases not matched to a gene: 4. Specimen: PBMCs. The rearrangement joins TRBV18 to TRBJ2-2; 9 nucleotides agree with TRBD1. The receptor's source is a man aged 35 to 55 with head and neck cancer. Written as DNA, the CDR3 is TGTGCCAGCTCACCAACAGGGGGCGCCTACACCGGGGAGCTGTTTTTT. It codes for CASSPTGGAYTGELFF.